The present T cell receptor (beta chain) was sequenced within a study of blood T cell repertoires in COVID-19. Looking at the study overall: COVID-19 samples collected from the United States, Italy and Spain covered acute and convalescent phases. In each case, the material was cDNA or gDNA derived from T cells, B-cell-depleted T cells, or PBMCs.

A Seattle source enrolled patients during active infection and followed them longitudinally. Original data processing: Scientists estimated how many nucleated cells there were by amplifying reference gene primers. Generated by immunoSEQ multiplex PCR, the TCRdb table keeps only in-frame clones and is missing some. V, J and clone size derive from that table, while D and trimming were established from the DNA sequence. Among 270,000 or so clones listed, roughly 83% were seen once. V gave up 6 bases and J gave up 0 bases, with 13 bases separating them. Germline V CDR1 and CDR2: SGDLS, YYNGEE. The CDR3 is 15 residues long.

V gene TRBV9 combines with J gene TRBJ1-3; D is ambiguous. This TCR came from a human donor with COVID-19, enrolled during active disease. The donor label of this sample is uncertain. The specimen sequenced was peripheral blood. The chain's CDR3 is CASTTHGSSGNTIYF. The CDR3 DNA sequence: TGTGCCAGCACTACACACGGGAGCTCTGGAAACACCATATATTTT.